The T cell receptor (beta chain) under discussion was sequenced for a study of beta chain features in type 1 diabetes. This clone was detected only a few times. All of the isolated RNA was reverse transcribed, so expressed TCRB transcripts were sequenced. Method: immunoSEQ multiplex PCR; TCRdb's copy keeps in-frame clones and lacks some. The profile shows fewer than 500,000 clones, about 15% of them singletons. CDR3 length equals 13 residues. The germline CDR1 and CDR2 sequences are ENHRY and SYGVKD. Trimming took off 4 bases at V and 1 base at J, with 7 bases between the two ends. The clonotype was recovered from a young man in good health. Material: naive CD4+ T cells from blood. The chain links TRBV10-3 to TRBJ2-5; the D is unclear. In nucleotides, the CDR3 is TGTGCCATCAGTGTATTGTCCCAAGAGACCCAGTACTTC. Its translation is CAISVLSQETQYF.